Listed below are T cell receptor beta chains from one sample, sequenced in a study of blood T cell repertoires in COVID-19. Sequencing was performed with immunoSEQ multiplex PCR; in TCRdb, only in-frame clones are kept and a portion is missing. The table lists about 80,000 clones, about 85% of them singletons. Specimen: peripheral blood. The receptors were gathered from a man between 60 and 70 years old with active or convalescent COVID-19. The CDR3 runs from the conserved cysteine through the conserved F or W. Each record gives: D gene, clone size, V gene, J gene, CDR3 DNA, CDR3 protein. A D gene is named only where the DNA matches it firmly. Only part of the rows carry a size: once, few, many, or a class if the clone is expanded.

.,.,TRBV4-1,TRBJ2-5,TGCGCCAGCAGCCCGAAAACCGCCCCTCCCACAGGCATCCGAGAGACCCAGTACTTC,CASSPKTAPPTGIRETQYF
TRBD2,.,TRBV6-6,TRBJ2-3,TGTGCCAGCAGTTCCAGCGGGGGGGCCCCGCAGTATTTT,CASSSSGGAPQYF
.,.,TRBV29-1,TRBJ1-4,TGCAGCGTCCAGGTAGCGGGGGGCGATGAAAAACTGTTTTTT,CSVQVAGGDEKLFF
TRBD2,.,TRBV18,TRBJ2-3,TGTGCCAGCTCACTAAGCGGGGGGCCCAGCACAGATACGCAGTATTTT,CASSLSGGPSTDTQYF
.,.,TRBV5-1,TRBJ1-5,TGCGCCAGCAGCTTGGCGCCGGGAGATCAGCCCCAGCATTTT,CASSLAPGDQPQHF
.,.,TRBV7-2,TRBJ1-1,TGTGCCAGCAGCCTCTGGGAGGGGCTGGGTACTGAAGCTTTCTTT,CASSLWEGLGTEAFF
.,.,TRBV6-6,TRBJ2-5,TGTGCCAGCAGTATGAGCAGGGCGTTCGGGGAGACCCAGTACTTC,CASSMSRAFGETQYF
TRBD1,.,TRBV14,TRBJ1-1,TGTGCCAGCAGCCAAGTCCTACAGGGGGGTACTGAAGCTTTCTTT,CASSQVLQGGTEAFF
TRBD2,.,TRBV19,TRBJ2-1,TGTGCCAGTAGTATAGACCTCGGGACTAGTGGACACAATGAGCAGTTCTTC,CASSIDLGTSGHNEQFF
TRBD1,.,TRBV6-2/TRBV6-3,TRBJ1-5,TGTGCCAGCAGTTACTCGGCAGGGGGCTTCTCTAATCAGCCCCAGCATTTT,CASSYSAGGFSNQPQHF
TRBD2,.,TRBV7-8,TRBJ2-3,TGTGCCAGCAGCCCCGGGGGAGCGGGGGACTCAGATACGCAGTATTTT,CASSPGGAGDSDTQYF
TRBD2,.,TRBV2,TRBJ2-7,TGTGCCAGCACTCCTAGCGGGGGAACCTACGAGCAGTACTTC,CASTPSGGTYEQYF
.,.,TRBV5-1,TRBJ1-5,TGCGCCAGCAGCAGCGGGACACTCGATCAGCCCCAGCATTTT,CASSSGTLDQPQHF
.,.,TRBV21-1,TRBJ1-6,TGTGCCAGCAGCAAAGGGGGGGGGCGGTATAATTCACCCCTCCACTTT,CASSKGGGRYNSPLHF
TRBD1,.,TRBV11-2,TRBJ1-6,TGTGCCAGCAGCCCCAGACAGGGCTACTATAATTCACCCCTCCACTTT,CASSPRQGYYNSPLHF
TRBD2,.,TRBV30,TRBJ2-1,TGTGCCTGGACCGGGACTAGCGGGGGGACGAGCTCCTACAATGAGCAGTTCTTC,CAWTGTSGGTSSYNEQFF
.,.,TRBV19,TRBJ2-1,TGTGCCAGTAGTAGTATAAATGAGCAGTTCTTC,CASSSINEQFF
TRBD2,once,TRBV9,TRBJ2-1,TGTGCCAGCAGCCCCCGAGGGGAGGGCTACAATGAGCAGTTCTTC,CASSPRGEGYNEQFF
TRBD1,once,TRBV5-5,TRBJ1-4,TGTGCCAGCAGCTTGGACAGGGGTTATCGGAGGACTAATGAAAAACTGTTTTTT,CASSLDRGYRRTNEKLFF
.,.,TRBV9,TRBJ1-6,TGTGCCAGCAGCGGCCGGAATTCACCCCTCCACTTT,CASSGRNSPLHF
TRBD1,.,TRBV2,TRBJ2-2,TGTGCCAGCAGTGAAGTTGGCAGGGGGACCGGGGAGCTGTTTTTT,CASSEVGRGTGELFF
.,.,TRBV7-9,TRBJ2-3,TGTGCCAGCAGCCACCGTGAGCGGGTCGGCGCAGATACGCAGTATTTT,CASSHRERVGADTQYF
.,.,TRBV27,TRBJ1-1,TGTGCCAGCAGAACAAGCAGGGGGAACACTGAAGCTTTCTTT,CASRTSRGNTEAFF
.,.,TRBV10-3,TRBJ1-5,TGTGCCATAAGTCAAGGAGGCAATCAGCCCCAGCATTTT,CAISQGGNQPQHF
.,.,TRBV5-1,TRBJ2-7,TGCGCCAGCAGCTTACACCCCTACGAGCAGTACTTC,CASSLHPYEQYF
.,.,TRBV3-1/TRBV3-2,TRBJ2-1,TGTGCCAGCAGCCCTTATGGCCAAGGCGGAGGGCAGTTCTTC,CASSPYGQGGGQFF
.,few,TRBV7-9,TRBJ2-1,TGTGCCAGGGTAGATCCCCCTTACAATGAGCAGTTCTTC,CARVDPPYNEQFF
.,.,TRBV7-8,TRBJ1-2,TGTGCCAGCAGCCCAGACTTAAACGGCTACACCTTC,CASSPDLNGYTF
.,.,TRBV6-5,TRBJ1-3,TGTGCCAGCAGTTATTCAGGGGTGGCCGGAAACACCATATATTTT,CASSYSGVAGNTIYF
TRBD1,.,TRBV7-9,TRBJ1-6,TGTGCCAGCAGCTTGGACAGGGGAAGTTCACCCCTCCACTTT,CASSLDRGSSPLHF
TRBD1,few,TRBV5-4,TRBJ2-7,TGTGCCAGCAGCCCAACAGGGGTCATCTCCTACGAGCAGTACTTC,CASSPTGVISYEQYF
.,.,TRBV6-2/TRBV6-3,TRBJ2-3,TGTGCCAGCAGTGTAGAGGTGGATACGCAGTATTTT,CASSVEVDTQYF
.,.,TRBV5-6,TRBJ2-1,TGTGCCAGCAGCGGGACAAACAATGAGCAGTTCTTC,CASSGTNNEQFF
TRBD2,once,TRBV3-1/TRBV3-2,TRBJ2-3,TGTGCCAGCAGCCAGCTAGCGGGGGGGCCTGGAGATACGCAGTATTTT,CASSQLAGGPGDTQYF
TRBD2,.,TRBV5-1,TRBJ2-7,TGCGCCAGCAGCTTGGAAGGCGGGGGAGCCGGCTACGAGCAGTACTTC,CASSLEGGGAGYEQYF
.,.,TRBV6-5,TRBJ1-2,TGTGCCAGCAGGCCCGGGACACCACGGTATGGCTACACCTTC,CASRPGTPRYGYTF
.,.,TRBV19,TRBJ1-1,TGTGCCAGTACCGAGACAGGAGGGAACACTGAAGCTTTCTTT,CASTETGGNTEAFF
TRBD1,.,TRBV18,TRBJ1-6,TGTGCCAGCTCATCAGGACCAGACAGGGGAGGGGATTCACCCCTCCACTTT,CASSSGPDRGGDSPLHF
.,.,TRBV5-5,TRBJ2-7,TGTGCCAGCACTCCCACCGTAGACAGGTTAGCCGAGCAGTACTTC,CASTPTVDRLAEQYF
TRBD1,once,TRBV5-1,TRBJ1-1,TGCGCCAGCAGCTTGGAGACAGGGGTGAACACTGAAGCTTTCTTT,CASSLETGVNTEAFF
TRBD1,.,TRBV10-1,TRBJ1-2,TGCGCCAGCAGTGAGGCAGGGGGCGGTTATGGCTACACCTTC,CASSEAGGGYGYTF
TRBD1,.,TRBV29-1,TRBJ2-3,TGCAGCGTTGAAGGAGTTCTACAGGGGAACACAGATACGCAGTATTTT,CSVEGVLQGNTDTQYF
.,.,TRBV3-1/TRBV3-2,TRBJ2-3,TGTGCCAGCAGCCAGGGCTTGGGGCGGGGCGCAGATACGCAGTATTTT,CASSQGLGRGADTQYF
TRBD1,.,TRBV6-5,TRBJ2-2,TGTGCCAGCAGTTCGACAGGGTTCAACACCGGGGAGCTGTTTTTT,CASSSTGFNTGELFF
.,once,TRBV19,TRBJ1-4,TGTGCCAGTAGCCTCGGGACATCAACTAATGAAAAACTGTTTTTT,CASSLGTSTNEKLFF
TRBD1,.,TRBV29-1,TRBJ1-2,TGCAGCGTTTCAACAGGGGGAAACTATGGCTACACCTTC,CSVSTGGNYGYTF
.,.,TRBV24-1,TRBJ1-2,TGTGCCTCAAGCGGGGGGGACTTCTATGGCTACACCTTC,CASSGGDFYGYTF
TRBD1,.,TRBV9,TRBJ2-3,TGTGCCAGCAGCAAACGACGACAGGGAGGCACAGATACGCAGTATTTT,CASSKRRQGGTDTQYF
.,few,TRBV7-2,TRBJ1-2,TGTGCCAGCAGCTCCCGGTTCCAGGGGCCACCCCGTAAGGCCGGCTACACCTTC,CASSSRFQGPPRKAGYTF
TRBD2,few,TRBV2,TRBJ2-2,TGTGCCAGCAGTCTGACTAGCGGGGCGAACACCGGGGAGCTGTTTTTT,CASSLTSGANTGELFF
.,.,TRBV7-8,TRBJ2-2,TGTGCCAGCAGCCGAGGACAGCCCGGGACCGGGGAGCTGTTTTTT,CASSRGQPGTGELFF
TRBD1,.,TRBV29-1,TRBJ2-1,TGCAGCGTTGTTCGACAGGGGCAGGACAATGAGCAGTTCTTC,CSVVRQGQDNEQFF
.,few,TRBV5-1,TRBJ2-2,TGCGCCAGCAGCTTGGAGGTAGCGAGCACCGGGGAGCTGTTTTTT,CASSLEVASTGELFF
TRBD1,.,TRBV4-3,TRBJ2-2,TGCGCCCCCAGGGGACAGGGGCGGAATGCCGGGGAGCTGTTTTTT,CAPRGQGRNAGELFF
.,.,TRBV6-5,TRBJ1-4,TGTGCCAGCAGTTCGACCCGGAGGGAAAAACTGTTTTTT,CASSSTRREKLFF